The 21 T cell receptor beta chains presented below share a single source sample, sequenced in a study of control samples from healthy donors and cancer patients. This table comes from immunoSEQ multiplex PCR, and its TCRdb copy is limited to in-frame clones, with some not included. The data show roughly 130,000 clones, about 95% seen once. Sequencing was performed on blood. These receptor sequences come from a man younger than 40 in good health.

The rearrangement uses TRBV12-5 and TRBJ2-7, with D possibly matching TRBD1 (6 bases). This CDR3 spans 14 amino acids. V was pared by 2 bases and J by 3 bases, with 11 bases between. CDR1 and CDR2 from the germline V gene are LGHNT and FRNRAP. The CDR3, as DNA: TGTGCTAGTGGTTTGTACAGGGAAGTCTACGAGCAGTACTTC. This gives the protein CASGLYREVYEQYF.

The rearrangement links TRBV7-8 to TRBJ2-7, with D maybe TRBD1 (6 bases). The germline V gene encodes CDR1 SGHVS and CDR2 FQNEAQ. The CDR3 length is 12 residues. Trimming stripped 6 bases from V and 6 bases from J, with 12 bases between. The CDR3 sequence: CASRLTGIEQYF. DNA for the CDR3: TGTGCCAGCAGACTTACAGGGATCGAGCAGTACTTC.

This rearrangement joins TRBV6-5 to TRBJ2-1; perhaps TRBD2 as D (5 bases). The V and J ends lost 1 base and 3 bases respectively, with 10 bases between them. Germline V CDR1 and CDR2: MNHEY, SVGAGI. This CDR3 spans 15 amino acids. The CDR3 DNA sequence: TGTGCCAGCAGTTACTTCCGGGAAGACTACAATGAGCAGTTCTTC. This translates into CASSYFREDYNEQFF.

The CDR3 region has the DNA TGTGCCAGCAGGGGACTAAGGGGGGGAACGCGGCCTGAAGCTTTCTTT. Its translation is CASRGLRGGTRPEAFF. The chain employs TRBV2 and TRBJ1-1, with D possibly being TRBD1 (6 bases). The CDR3 length is 16 residues. Deletions cut 6 bases from V and 6 bases from J, with 23 bases between. Looked up from germline, CDR1 is SNHLY and CDR2 is FYNNEI.

The chain uses TRBV4-3 and TRBJ1-5; D not certain. V was shortened by 0 bases and J by 1 base, with 7 bases between the two germline ends. This CDR3 contains 15 residues. CDR1 and CDR2 (germline): LGHNA, YSLEER. In DNA, the CDR3 is TGCGCCAGCAGCCAAGATCGAGGGAGCAATCAGCCCCAGCATTTT. Its protein product is CASSQDRGSNQPQHF.

This clone was recorded once. The chain is built from TRBV4-1 and TRBJ1-1; perhaps TRBD1 as D (5 bases). The CDR3 runs 13 residues. V was shortened by 4 bases and J by 1 base, with 7 bases between the two germline ends. The germline V gene has CDR1 MGHRA and CDR2 YSYEKL. CDR3 DNA sequence: TGCGCCAGCAGCCGAACAGGGAACACTGAAGCTTTCTTT. Its protein is CASSRTGNTEAFF.

For the CDR3, the DNA is TGTGCCAGTAGTTTACTCTCGGCCACTGAAGCTTTCTTT. Its translation is CASSLLSATEAFF. J is TRBJ1-1 and V is TRBV19; D remains unclear. The germline gives CDR1 LNHDA, CDR2 SQIVND (reference sequence). Between the trimmed V and J ends, which lost 5 bases and 4 bases, there was a span of 11 bases. The CDR3 extends over 13 amino acids.

The chain has TRBV28 and TRBJ2-7; D possibly corresponds to TRBD1 (5 bases). Germline-derived CDR1 and CDR2 are MDHEN and SYDVKM. The CDR3 covers 13 residues. Trimming removed 2 bases at V and 9 bases at J, with 14 bases between. Written as DNA, the CDR3 is TGTGCCAGCAGTTTAAAGGTTCCAGGGTGGCAGTACTTC. This encodes CASSLKVPGWQYF.

The rearrangement joins TRBV19 to TRBJ2-7; no clear D. CDR3 length: 17 residues. From germline, CDR1 is LNHDA and CDR2 SQIVND (reference sequence). Trimming took 2 bases from V and 2 from J, leaving 19 bases between them. This CDR3 is CASSIHPKRPLTYEQYF. The DNA for the CDR3 is TGTGCCAGTAGTATACATCCTAAAAGACCCCTAACCTACGAGCAGTACTTC.

V is TRBV7-2 and J is TRBJ2-1, with 8 bases that match TRBD2. The CDR3 has 15 residues. Germline values: CDR1 SGHTA, CDR2 FQGNSA. V dropped 5 bases and J dropped 2; count of bases not matched to a gene: 5. This CDR3 is CASSPGGGTYNEQFF. The CDR3 DNA sequence: TGTGCCAGCAGCCCCGGCGGGGGGACCTACAATGAGCAGTTCTTC.

J is TRBJ2-1 and V is TRBV30; D uncertain. V was trimmed by 0 bases and J by 2 bases, leaving 20 bases between them. This CDR3 contains 18 residues. In germline, CDR1 is GTSNPN, CDR2 SVGIG (reference sequence). The CDR3 reads CAWSVPPGSALPYNEQFF. In DNA form, the CDR3 reads TGTGCCTGGAGTGTACCCCCTGGGTCCGCCCTACCCTACAATGAGCAGTTCTTC.

V gene TRBV30 combines with J gene TRBJ1-2, with D hard to call. Germline lookup yields CDR1 GTSNPN and CDR2 SVGIG (reference sequence). The CDR3 contains 13 residues. V lost 2 bases and J lost 0, with 7 bases in between. The CDR3 reads CAWSIGANYGYTF. The CDR3 region has the DNA TGTGCCTGGAGTATCGGTGCTAACTATGGCTACACCTTC.

V is TRBV6-9 and J is TRBJ1-6; D call uncertain. The germline V gene has CDR1 MNHGY and CDR2 SVAAGI. Trimming cost V 8 bases and J 0 bases, with 14 bases left between them. This CDR3 contains 16 residues. Written as DNA, the CDR3 is TGTGCCAGCCGGTGGCAGTGGAGCTCCTATAATTCACCCCTCCACTTT. Protein: CASRWQWSSYNSPLHF.

Only one count was recorded for this clone. The chain employs TRBV6-6 and TRBJ1-4; D not resolved. The CDR3 spans 14 residues. The V and J ends lost 6 bases and 4 bases respectively, with 12 bases between them. Germline V CDR1 and CDR2: MNHNY, SVGAGI (reference sequence). The chain's CDR3 is CASRTGSLNEKLFF. The CDR3 coding sequence is TGTGCCAGCAGGACCGGGAGCCTTAATGAAAAACTGTTTTTT.

V gene TRBV19 combines with J gene TRBJ2-1, with a tentative D call TRBD1 (6 bases). V gave up 5 bases and J gave up 7 bases, with 15 bases separating them. Germline lookup yields CDR1 LNHDA and CDR2 SQIVND (reference sequence). The CDR3 is made up of 14 amino acids. DNA for the CDR3: TGTGCCAGTAGTCAACAGGGATTGATAAATGAGCAGTTCTTC. It is translated as CASSQQGLINEQFF.

The gene calls are TRBV19 and TRBJ1-5; D is unresolved. This CDR3 has 14 amino acids. Germline V gene lookup returns CDR1 LNHDA and CDR2 SQIVND (reference sequence). The ends were cut back, 5 bases at V and 3 bases at J, with 11 bases in the middle. This chain's CDR3 is CASSESHLNQPQHF. The CDR3 nucleotides read TGTGCCAGTAGTGAGTCACACCTCAATCAGCCCCAGCATTTT.

The chain links TRBV5-1 to TRBJ1-1; TRBD1 might be the D (5 bases). Deletions cut 0 bases from V and 4 bases from J, with 10 bases between. Germline lookup yields CDR1 SGHRS and CDR2 YFSETQ. This CDR3 contains 14 residues. This chain's CDR3 is CASSLGGAPTEAFF. For the CDR3, the DNA is TGCGCCAGCAGCTTGGGTGGGGCGCCCACTGAAGCTTTCTTT.

The chain links TRBV4-3 to TRBJ1-2, with a possible D match to TRBD1 (6 bases). Germline CDR1 LGHNA, CDR2 YSLEER. CDR3 length: 17 amino acids. V was shortened by 0 bases and J by 5 bases, with 19 bases between the two germline ends. The CDR3: CASSQEAGVVPEYGYTF. As DNA, the CDR3 is TGCGCCAGCAGCCAAGAGGCAGGGGTAGTTCCAGAATATGGCTACACCTTC.

This clone was observed once. The V call is TRBV5-1, the J call TRBJ1-5; 8 positions match TRBD1. The CDR3 has 17 amino acids. The V gene's germline CDR1 is SGHRS and CDR2 YFSETQ. V was clipped by 1 base and J by 2 bases; unmatched bases: 8. In DNA form, the CDR3 reads TGCGCCAGCAGCTTGACCGGGACAGGCCTAGGCAATCAGCCCCAGCATTTT. It encodes CASSLTGTGLGNQPQHF.

The chain couples TRBV7-2 to TRBJ2-1; perhaps TRBD1 as D (5 bases). V was shortened by 2 bases and J by 2 bases, with 10 bases between the two germline ends. The CDR3 has 15 residues. Germline CDR1 reads SGHTA; CDR2 reads FQGNSA. The CDR3, as DNA: TGTGCCAGCAGCTTACAGGGTCTTACCTACAATGAGCAGTTCTTC. Translation: CASSLQGLTYNEQFF.

This clone was found once. V is TRBV9 and J is TRBJ1-2; D not certain. V shed 0 bases and J shed 8 bases, with 11 bases lying between them. CDR3 size: 13 residues. CDR1 is SGDLS and CDR2 is YYNGEE in the germline V gene. DNA for the CDR3: TGTGCCAGCAGCGTAGGGCTGGAGCAGGGCTACACCTTC. This codes for CASSVGLEQGYTF.